One and the same sample provided the 8 T cell receptor beta chains below, sequenced in a study of blood T cells in healthy people across ages. It was with a sample-barcoded 5' primer and a J-beta primer mix that a second PCR of roughly 6 to 12 cycles was run. TCRdb called the 5' RACE reads again in MiXCR, with one record for every CDR3 protein. The repertoire holds just over 800,000 distinct CDR3 sequences, with 60% to 80% as singletons. Sequenced: blood. The receptors were sampled from a man under 40 in good health.

The chain employs TRBV6-6 and TRBJ2-4, with 8 bases fitting TRBD1. The CDR3 is made up of 15 amino acids. J was trimmed by 13 bases and V by 7 bases; bases with no gene match: 18. Per the germline V gene, CDR1 is MNHNY and CDR2 is SVGAGI (reference sequence). CDR3: CASIKRRTGIGEQYF. The CDR3 DNA follows: TGTGCCAGCATTAAAAGGCGGACAGGGATCGGGGAGCAGTACTTC.

This clonotype has a count of ten or more. The V call is TRBV7-8, the J call TRBJ2-3, with 9 bases identical to TRBD2. Germline V gives CDR1 SGHVS, CDR2 FQNEAQ. This CDR3 is 14 amino acids long. V lost 6 bases and J lost 2; bases outside the gene matches: 3. For the CDR3, the DNA is TGTGCCAGCAGTCTAGCGGGGACCACAGATACGCAGTATTTT. It codes for CASSLAGTTDTQYF.

This clonotype was counted a single time. The J gene is TRBJ1-1, the V gene TRBV20-1, with D unclear. Germline-derived CDR1 and CDR2 are DFQATT and SNEGSKA (reference sequence). The CDR3 runs 12 residues. Trimming pared 6 bases from V and 3 bases from J, leaving 11 bases between. The CDR3 loop is CSAPRKYTEAFF. The CDR3 DNA reads TGCAGTGCCCCCCGTAAATACACTGAAGCTTTCTTT.

A single count supports this clonotype. The CDR3 DNA follows: TGTGCCACCAGTGATTTTGCACAGATCGGGACCGGGGAGCTGTTTTTT. This translates into CATSDFAQIGTGELFF. This chain joins TRBV24-1 and TRBJ2-2; D is unclear. The V gene lost 1 base and the J gene lost 5 bases, with 13 bases spanning the gap. From germline, CDR1 is KGHDR and CDR2 SFDVKD. This CDR3 has 16 residues.

This sequence joins TRBV9 and TRBJ1-2; TRBD1 might be the D (5 bases). CDR3 length equals 14 residues. Germline-derived CDR1 and CDR2 are SGDLS and YYNGEE. Trimming left V 4 bases short and J 3 bases short, with 13 bases between. The CDR3 protein is CASSPETGDYGYTF. DNA of the CDR3: TGTGCCAGCAGCCCCGAGACGGGGGACTATGGCTACACCTTC.

V usage is TRBV7-2 and J usage is TRBJ2-1; TRBD2 might be the D (6 bases). The ends were cut back, 2 bases at V and 5 bases at J, with 13 bases in the middle. Germline CDR1 reads SGHTA; CDR2 reads FQGNSA. The CDR3 covers 15 residues. This CDR3 reads CASSLYGGGNNEQFF. CDR3 coding DNA: TGTGCCAGCAGCTTATACGGGGGAGGTAACAATGAGCAGTTCTTC.

The chain uses TRBV20-1 and TRBJ2-7, with 8 bases matching TRBD2. The CDR3 consists of 15 residues. Germline lookup yields CDR1 DFQATT and CDR2 SNEGSKA (reference sequence). Trimming removed 5 bases from V and 7 bases from J; junction bases left unmatched: 16. DNA for the CDR3: TGCAGTGCTGCACGGGGACTAGTCACCTACAATGAGCAGTACTTC. Residues: CSAARGLVTYNEQYF.

This clonotype was picked up a small number of times. The CDR3 sequence: CASSQAHLRGGLETQYF. As DNA, the CDR3 is TGCGCCAGCAGCCAAGCTCACCTACGGGGGGGTCTGGAGACCCAGTACTTC. The chain links TRBV4-3 to TRBJ2-5; 8 nucleotides line up with TRBD2. Trimming at V came to 1 base and at J to 5 bases, leaving 12 bases not matched to a gene. The CDR3 loop spans 17 amino acids. Per germline, CDR1 LGHNA and CDR2 YSLEER.